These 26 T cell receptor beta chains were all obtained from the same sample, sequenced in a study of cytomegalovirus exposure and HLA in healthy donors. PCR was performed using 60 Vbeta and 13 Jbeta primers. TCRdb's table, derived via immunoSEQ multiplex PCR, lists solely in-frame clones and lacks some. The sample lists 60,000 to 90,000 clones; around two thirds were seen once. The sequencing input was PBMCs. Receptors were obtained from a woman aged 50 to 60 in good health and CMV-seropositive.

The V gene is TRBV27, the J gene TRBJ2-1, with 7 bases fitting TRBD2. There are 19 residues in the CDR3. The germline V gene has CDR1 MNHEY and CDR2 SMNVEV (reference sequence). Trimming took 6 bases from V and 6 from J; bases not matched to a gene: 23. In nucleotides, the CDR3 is TGTGCCAGCAGAACACCAAACCCGCAGTACCTAGGGGAGGGCAATGAGCAGTTCTTC. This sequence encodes CASRTPNPQYLGEGNEQFF.

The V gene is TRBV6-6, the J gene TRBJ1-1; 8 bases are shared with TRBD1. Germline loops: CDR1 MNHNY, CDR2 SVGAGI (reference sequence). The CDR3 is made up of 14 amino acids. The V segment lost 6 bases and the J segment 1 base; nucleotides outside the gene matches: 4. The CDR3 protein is CASSPRGQNTEAFF. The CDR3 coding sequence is TGTGCCAGCAGCCCCAGGGGGCAGAACACTGAAGCTTTCTTT.

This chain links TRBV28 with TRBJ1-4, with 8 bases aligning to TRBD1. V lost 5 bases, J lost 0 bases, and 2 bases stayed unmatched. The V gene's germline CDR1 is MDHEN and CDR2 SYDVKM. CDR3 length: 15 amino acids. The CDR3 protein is CASSRRGPTNEKLFF. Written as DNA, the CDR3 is TGTGCCAGCAGTCGCAGGGGGCCAACTAATGAAAAACTGTTTTTT.

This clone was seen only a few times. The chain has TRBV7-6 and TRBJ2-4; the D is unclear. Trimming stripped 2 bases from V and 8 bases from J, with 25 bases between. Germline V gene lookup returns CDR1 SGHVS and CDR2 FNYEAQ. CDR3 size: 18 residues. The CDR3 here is CASSLTPATPTRFDIQYF. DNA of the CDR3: TGTGCCAGCAGCTTAACCCCCGCGACTCCGACCCGGTTCGACATTCAGTACTTC.

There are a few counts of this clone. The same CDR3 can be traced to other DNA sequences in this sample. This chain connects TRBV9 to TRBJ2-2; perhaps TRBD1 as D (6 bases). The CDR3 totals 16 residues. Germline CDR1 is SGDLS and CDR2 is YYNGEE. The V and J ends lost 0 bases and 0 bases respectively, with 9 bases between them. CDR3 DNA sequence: TGTGCCAGCAGCGTAGTGGCAGGGGCGAACACCGGGGAGCTGTTTTTT. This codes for CASSVVAGANTGELFF.

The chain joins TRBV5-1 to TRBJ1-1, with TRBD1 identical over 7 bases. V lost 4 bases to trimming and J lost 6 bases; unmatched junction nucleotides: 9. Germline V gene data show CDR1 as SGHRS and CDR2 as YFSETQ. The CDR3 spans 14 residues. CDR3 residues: CASSPDRVGAEAFF. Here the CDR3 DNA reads TGCGCCAGCAGCCCCGACAGGGTCGGCGCTGAAGCTTTCTTT.

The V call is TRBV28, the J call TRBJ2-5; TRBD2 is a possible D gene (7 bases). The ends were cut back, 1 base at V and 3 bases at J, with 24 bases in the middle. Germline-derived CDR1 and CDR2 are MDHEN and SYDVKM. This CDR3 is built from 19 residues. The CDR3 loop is CASSLFGGAVGASKETQYF. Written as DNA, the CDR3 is TGTGCCAGCAGTTTATTTGGGGGGGCAGTTGGGGCCTCTAAAGAGACCCAGTACTTC.

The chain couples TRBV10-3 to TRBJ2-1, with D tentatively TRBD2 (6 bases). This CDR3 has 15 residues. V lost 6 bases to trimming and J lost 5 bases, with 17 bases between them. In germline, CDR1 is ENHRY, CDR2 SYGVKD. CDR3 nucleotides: TGTGCCATCAGCTTCCGGGACTCCCTCAACAATGAGCAGTTCTTC. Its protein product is CAISFRDSLNNEQFF.

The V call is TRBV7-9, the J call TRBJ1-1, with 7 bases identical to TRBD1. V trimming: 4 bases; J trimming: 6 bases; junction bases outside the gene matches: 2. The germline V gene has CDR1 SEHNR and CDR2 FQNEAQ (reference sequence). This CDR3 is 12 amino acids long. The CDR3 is CASSSDRAEAFF. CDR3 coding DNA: TGTGCCAGCAGCTCAGACAGGGCTGAAGCTTTCTTT. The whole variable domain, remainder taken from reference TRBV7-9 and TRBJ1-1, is DTGVSQNPRHKITKRGQNVTFRCDPISEHNRLYWYRQTLGQGPEFLTYFQNEAQLEKSRLLSDRFSAERPKGSFSTLEIQRTEQGDSAMYLCASSSDRAEAFFGQGTRLTVV.

The CDR3 loop reads CASIPHSGGNEQFF. CDR3 nucleotide sequence: TGCGCCAGCATTCCCCACAGCGGGGGGAATGAGCAGTTCTTC. V usage is TRBV5-1 and J usage is TRBJ2-1; 9 bases are a match to TRBD2. After removal of 6 bases from V and 7 bases from J, the junction contained 8 bases not matched to a gene. Germline V CDR1 and CDR2: SGHRS, YFSETQ. The CDR3 contains 14 residues.

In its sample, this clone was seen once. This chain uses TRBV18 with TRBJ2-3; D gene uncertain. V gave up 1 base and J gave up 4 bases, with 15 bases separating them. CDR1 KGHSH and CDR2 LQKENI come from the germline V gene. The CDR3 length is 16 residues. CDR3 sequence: CASSPLAASSSDTQYF. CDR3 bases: TGTGCCAGCTCACCACTTGCCGCTAGTAGTTCAGATACGCAGTATTTT.

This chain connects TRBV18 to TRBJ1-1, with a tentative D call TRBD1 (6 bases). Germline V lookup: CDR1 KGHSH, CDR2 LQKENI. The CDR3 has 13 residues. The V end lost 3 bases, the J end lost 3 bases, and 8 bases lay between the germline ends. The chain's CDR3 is CASSPRGYTEAFF. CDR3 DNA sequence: TGTGCCAGCTCACCCAGGGGCTACACTGAAGCTTTCTTT.

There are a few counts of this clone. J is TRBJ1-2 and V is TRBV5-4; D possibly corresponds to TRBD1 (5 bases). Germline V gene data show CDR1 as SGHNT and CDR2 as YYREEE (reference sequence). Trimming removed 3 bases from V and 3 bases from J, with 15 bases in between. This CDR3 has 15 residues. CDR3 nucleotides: TGTGCCAGCAGCTCTTCGGGAGGGGAGTACTATGGCTACACCTTC. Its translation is CASSSSGGEYYGYTF.

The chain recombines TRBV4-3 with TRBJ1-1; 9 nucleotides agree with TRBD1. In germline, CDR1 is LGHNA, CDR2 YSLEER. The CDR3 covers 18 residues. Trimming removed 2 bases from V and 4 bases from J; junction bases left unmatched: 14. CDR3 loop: CASSQLTVTGGRGTEAFF. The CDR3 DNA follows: TGCGCCAGCAGCCAATTGACAGTCACAGGGGGCCGTGGCACTGAAGCTTTCTTT.

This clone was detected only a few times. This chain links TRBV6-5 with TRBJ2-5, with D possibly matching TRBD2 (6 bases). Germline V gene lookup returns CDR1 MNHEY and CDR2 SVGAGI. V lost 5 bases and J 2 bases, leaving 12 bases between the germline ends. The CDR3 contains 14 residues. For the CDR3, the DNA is TGTGCCAGCAGTGACCGGGGGTTTCAAGAGACCCAGTACTTC. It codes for CASSDRGFQETQYF.

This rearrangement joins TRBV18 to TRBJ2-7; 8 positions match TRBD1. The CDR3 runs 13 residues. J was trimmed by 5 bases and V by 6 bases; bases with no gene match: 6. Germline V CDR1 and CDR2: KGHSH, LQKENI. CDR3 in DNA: TGTGCCAGCTCGCGGACAGGGTTCCACGAGCAGTACTTC. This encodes CASSRTGFHEQYF. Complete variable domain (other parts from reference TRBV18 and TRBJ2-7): NAGVMQNPRHLVRRRGQEARLRCSPMKGHSHVYWYRQLPEEGLKFMVYLQKENIIDESGMPKERFSAEFPKEGPSILRIQQVVRGDSAAYFCASSRTGFHEQYFGPGTRLTVT.

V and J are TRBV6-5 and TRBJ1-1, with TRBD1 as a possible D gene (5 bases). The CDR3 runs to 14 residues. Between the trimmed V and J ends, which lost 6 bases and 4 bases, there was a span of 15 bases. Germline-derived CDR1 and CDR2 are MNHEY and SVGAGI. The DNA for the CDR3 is TGTGCCAGCAGGGCAGGAGGGGCTATCACTGAAGCTTTCTTT. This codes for CASRAGGAITEAFF.

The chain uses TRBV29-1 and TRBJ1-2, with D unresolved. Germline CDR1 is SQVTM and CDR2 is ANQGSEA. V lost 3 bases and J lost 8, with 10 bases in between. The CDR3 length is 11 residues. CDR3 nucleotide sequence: TGCAGCGTTGATGGGGAGGGCGGCTACACCTTC. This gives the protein CSVDGEGGYTF.

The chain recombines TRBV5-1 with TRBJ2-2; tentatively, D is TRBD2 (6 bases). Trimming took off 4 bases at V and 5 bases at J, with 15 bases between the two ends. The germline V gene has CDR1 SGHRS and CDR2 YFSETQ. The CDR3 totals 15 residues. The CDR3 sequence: CASSLGMGTTGELFF. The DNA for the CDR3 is TGCGCCAGCAGCCTGGGCATGGGGACTACCGGGGAGCTGTTTTTT.

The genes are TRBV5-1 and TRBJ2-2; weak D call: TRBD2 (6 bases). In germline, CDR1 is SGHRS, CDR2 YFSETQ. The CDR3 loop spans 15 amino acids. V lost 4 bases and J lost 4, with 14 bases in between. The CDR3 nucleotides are TGCGCCAGCAGCGCGGGACTGTCGAGCACCGGGGAGCTGTTTTTT. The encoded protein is CASSAGLSSTGELFF.

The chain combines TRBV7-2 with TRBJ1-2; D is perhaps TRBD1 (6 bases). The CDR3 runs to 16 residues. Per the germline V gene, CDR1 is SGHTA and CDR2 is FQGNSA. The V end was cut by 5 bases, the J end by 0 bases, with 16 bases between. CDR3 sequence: CASSPNRDTSNYGYTF. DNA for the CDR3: TGTGCCAGCAGCCCAAACCGGGACACGTCTAACTATGGCTACACCTTC.

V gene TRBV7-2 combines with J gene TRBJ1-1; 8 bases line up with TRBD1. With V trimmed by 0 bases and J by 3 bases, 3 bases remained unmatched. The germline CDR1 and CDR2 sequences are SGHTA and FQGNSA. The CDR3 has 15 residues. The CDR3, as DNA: TGTGCCAGCAGCTTAGCCCTGACAGGGGACACTGAAGCTTTCTTT. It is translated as CASSLALTGDTEAFF.

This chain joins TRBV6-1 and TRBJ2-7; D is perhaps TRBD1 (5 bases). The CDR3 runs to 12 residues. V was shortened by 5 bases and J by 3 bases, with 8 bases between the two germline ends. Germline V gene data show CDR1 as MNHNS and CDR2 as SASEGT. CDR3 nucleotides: TGTGCCAGCAGTCAGGGCGACTACGAGCAGTACTTC. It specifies CASSQGDYEQYF.

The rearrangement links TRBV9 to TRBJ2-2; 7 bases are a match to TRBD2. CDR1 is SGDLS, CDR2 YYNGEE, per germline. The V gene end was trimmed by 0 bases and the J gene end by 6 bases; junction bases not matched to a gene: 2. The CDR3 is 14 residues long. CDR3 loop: CASSVDREAGELFF. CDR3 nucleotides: TGTGCCAGCAGCGTAGATCGGGAGGCCGGGGAGCTGTTTTTT.

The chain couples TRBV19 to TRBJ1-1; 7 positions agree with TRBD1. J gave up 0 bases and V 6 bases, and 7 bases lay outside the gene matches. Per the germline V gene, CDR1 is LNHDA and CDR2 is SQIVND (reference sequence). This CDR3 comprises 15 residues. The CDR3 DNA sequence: TGTGCCAGTAGGCTTAACAGGGGCCTGAACACTGAAGCTTTCTTT. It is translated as CASRLNRGLNTEAFF.

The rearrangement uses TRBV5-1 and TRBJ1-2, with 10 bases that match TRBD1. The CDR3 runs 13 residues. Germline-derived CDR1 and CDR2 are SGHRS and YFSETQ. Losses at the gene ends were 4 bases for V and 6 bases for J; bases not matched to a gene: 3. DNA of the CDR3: TGCGCCAGCAGCATAGGACAGGGGGATGGCTACACCTTC. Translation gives CASSIGQGDGYTF.